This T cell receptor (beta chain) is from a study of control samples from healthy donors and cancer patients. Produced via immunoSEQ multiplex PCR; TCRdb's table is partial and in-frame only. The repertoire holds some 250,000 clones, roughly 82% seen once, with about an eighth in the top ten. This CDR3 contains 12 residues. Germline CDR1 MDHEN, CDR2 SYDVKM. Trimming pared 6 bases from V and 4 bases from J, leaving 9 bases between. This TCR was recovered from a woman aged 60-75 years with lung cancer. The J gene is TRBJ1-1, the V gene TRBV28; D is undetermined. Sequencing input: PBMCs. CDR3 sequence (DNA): TGTGCCAGCAGACCGTACGGCACTGAAGCTTTCTTT. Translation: CASRPYGTEAFF.